The rows below give T cell receptor beta chains drawn from one sample of a study of vaccination effects on CD4 cells after COVID-19. These receptors are not linked to any known antigen. Clones were sequenced by immunoSEQ multiplex PCR, and TCRdb holds only the in-frame ones, with some missing. This table holds about 24,000 clones, approximately 80% found once. The source material was CD4+ T cells from PBMCs cultured with HCoV-NL63 spike peptides, sampled before COVID-19 vaccination. The receptors here all came from a human donor who received a COVID-19 vaccine. The CDR3 runs from the conserved cysteine through the conserved F or W. Each record gives: CDR3 length, V gene, D gene, J gene, clone size, CDR3 protein, CDR3 DNA. A D gene is named only where the DNA matches it firmly. Only part of the rows carry a size: once, few, many, or a class if the clone is expanded.

length: 12
V: TRBV11-2
D: -
J: TRBJ2-7
size: -
CDR3: CASSLDRYEQYF
DNA: TGTGCCAGCAGCTTAGATCGGTACGAGCAGTACTTC

length: 13
V: TRBV9
D: TRBD2
J: TRBJ2-5
size: -
CDR3: CASSVSGGETQYF
DNA: TGTGCCAGCAGCGTTAGCGGGGGGGAGACCCAGTACTTC

length: 13
V: TRBV5-6
D: -
J: TRBJ1-1
size: -
CDR3: CASSLGSTAPAFF
DNA: TGTGCCAGCAGCTTGGGGTCCACGGCGCCAGCTTTCTTT

length: 14
V: TRBV11-2
D: -
J: TRBJ2-5
size: -
CDR3: CASSLGPSQETQYF
DNA: TGTGCCAGCAGCTTGGGCCCTAGCCAAGAGACCCAGTACTTC

length: 12
V: TRBV2
D: -
J: TRBJ1-4
size: -
CDR3: CASQGDGEKLFF
DNA: TGTGCCAGCCAGGGAGATGGAGAAAAACTGTTTTTT

length: 16
V: TRBV6-5
D: -
J: TRBJ2-7
size: -
CDR3: CASSYSLAGSSYEQYF
DNA: TGTGCCAGCAGTTACTCGCTTGCCGGAAGCTCCTACGAGCAGTACTTC

length: 12
V: TRBV27
D: TRBD2
J: TRBJ2-5
size: -
CDR3: CASRGLEETQYF
DNA: TGTGCCAGCAGAGGACTAGAAGAGACCCAGTACTTC

length: 14
V: TRBV2
D: TRBD2
J: TRBJ2-7
size: once
CDR3: CASSPSGTPYEQYF
DNA: TGTGCCAGCAGTCCTAGCGGAACCCCCTACGAGCAGTACTTC

length: 17
V: TRBV7-6
D: TRBD1
J: TRBJ1-2
size: -
CDR3: CASSWGTGAAAYGGYTF
DNA: TGTGCCAGCAGTTGGGGGACAGGGGCCGCCGCCTATGGCGGCTACACCTTC

length: 15
V: TRBV29-1
D: -
J: TRBJ2-7
size: few
CDR3: CSVEEGRGRSYEQYF
DNA: TGCAGCGTTGAAGAGGGGAGGGGGCGAAGCTACGAGCAGTACTTC

length: 11
V: TRBV20-1
D: -
J: TRBJ1-2
size: -
CDR3: CSAATPDGYTF
DNA: TGCAGTGCCGCAACTCCCGATGGCTACACCTTC

length: 16
V: TRBV5-1
D: TRBD1
J: TRBJ2-5
size: few
CDR3: CASSLWGQGRQETQYF
DNA: TGCGCCAGCAGCTTGTGGGGACAGGGTCGCCAAGAGACCCAGTACTTC

length: 13
V: TRBV2
D: -
J: TRBJ1-4
size: -
CDR3: CASNWQSGEKLFF
DNA: TGTGCCAGCAACTGGCAGTCAGGCGAAAAACTGTTTTTT

length: 13
V: TRBV5-5
D: -
J: TRBJ2-7
size: once
CDR3: CASSFQETYEQYF
DNA: TGTGCCAGCAGCTTCCAGGAAACCTACGAGCAGTACTTC

length: 13
V: TRBV29-1
D: -
J: TRBJ1-1
size: -
CDR3: CSAARDKEVGAFF
DNA: TGCAGCGCCGCCCGGGACAAAGAGGTTGGAGCTTTCTTT

length: 15
V: TRBV5-1
D: -
J: TRBJ1-4
size: -
CDR3: CASSLAVVGGEKLFF
DNA: TGCGCCAGCAGCTTGGCAGTCGTCGGGGGTGAAAAACTGTTTTTT

length: 12
V: TRBV7-9
D: -
J: TRBJ2-7
size: once
CDR3: CASSRTLGEQYF
DNA: TGTGCCAGCAGTCGGACCCTAGGCGAGCAGTACTTC

length: 13
V: TRBV29-1
D: -
J: TRBJ1-1
size: -
CDR3: CSVVGEFNAKAFF
DNA: TGCAGCGTTGTGGGGGAATTTAACGCTAAAGCTTTCTTT

length: 13
V: TRBV6-5
D: -
J: TRBJ2-1
size: -
CDR3: CASSYAQNNEQFF
DNA: TGTGCCAGCAGTTACGCCCAGAACAATGAGCAGTTCTTC

length: 13
V: TRBV28
D: -
J: TRBJ1-1
size: -
CDR3: CASSSGSNTEAFF
DNA: TGTGCCAGCTCTTCAGGCTCGAACACTGAAGCTTTCTTT

length: 15
V: TRBV5-1
D: -
J: TRBJ1-1
size: once
CDR3: CASSLVGGGDTEAFF
DNA: TGCGCCAGCAGCTTGGTAGGGGGAGGTGACACTGAAGCTTTCTTT

length: 17
V: TRBV4-1
D: -
J: TRBJ2-7
size: -
CDR3: CASSQDRRAGNPYEQYF
DNA: TGCGCCAGCAGCCAAGATCGTAGGGCGGGGAATCCCTACGAGCAGTACTTC

length: 15
V: TRBV11-2
D: TRBD2
J: TRBJ2-5
size: -
CDR3: CASSQIAAGRETQYF
DNA: TGTGCCAGCAGCCAGATTGCAGCCGGGAGGGAGACCCAGTACTTC

length: 14
V: TRBV3-1/TRBV3-2
D: -
J: TRBJ1-3
size: -
CDR3: CASSQYSSGNTIYF
DNA: TGTGCCAGCAGCCAATACAGCTCTGGAAACACCATATATTTT

length: 13
V: TRBV6-2/TRBV6-3
D: -
J: TRBJ1-1
size: -
CDR3: CASSYRDNTEAFF
DNA: TGTGCCAGCAGTTACCGGGACAACACTGAAGCTTTCTTT

length: 16
V: TRBV7-6
D: TRBD1
J: TRBJ1-1
size: -
CDR3: CASSFLTGTVNTEAFF
DNA: TGTGCCAGCAGCTTCCTGACCGGGACAGTGAACACTGAAGCTTTCTTT

length: 15
V: TRBV2
D: TRBD1
J: TRBJ1-1
size: -
CDR3: CASSPRGQGNTEAFF
DNA: TGTGCCAGCAGTCCCAGGGGGCAGGGGAACACTGAAGCTTTCTTT

length: 16
V: TRBV3-1/TRBV3-2
D: TRBD1
J: TRBJ2-7
size: few
CDR3: CASSHRTGGFSYEQYF
DNA: TGTGCCAGCAGCCATCGGACAGGGGGATTTTCCTACGAGCAGTACTTC

length: 14
V: TRBV6-1
D: -
J: TRBJ2-5
size: -
CDR3: CASSESTERVTQYF
DNA: TGTGCCAGCAGTGAATCAACCGAGCGGGTAACCCAGTACTTC

length: 15
V: TRBV2
D: -
J: TRBJ1-2
size: -
CDR3: CASSVTRVGHYGYTF
DNA: TGTGCCAGCAGTGTGACCCGGGTAGGGCACTATGGCTACACCTTC

length: 13
V: TRBV19
D: TRBD1
J: TRBJ1-1
size: -
CDR3: CATTQGVSTEAFF
DNA: TGTGCCACGACTCAGGGGGTGAGCACTGAAGCTTTCTTT

length: 15
V: TRBV5-1
D: -
J: TRBJ1-1
size: -
CDR3: CASSLDAGRYTEAFF
DNA: TGCGCCAGCAGCTTGGATGCGGGAAGGTACACTGAAGCTTTCTTT